Listed below are T cell receptor beta chains from one sample, sequenced in a study of graft-versus-host responses after intestinal transplantation. Only in-frame clones appear in the TCRdb table, and some are missing; sequencing was by immunoSEQ multiplex PCR. The sample has fewer than 30,000 clones; approximately 95% are singletons. The sequencing used PBMCs, collected 18 days after transplant. The source of these receptors is a human patient who received an intestinal transplant, so some T cells may come from the graft donor. The CDR3 runs from the conserved cysteine through the conserved F or W. The order of the fields is clone size, J gene, D gene, V gene, CDR3 protein, CDR3 DNA. A D gene is named only where the DNA matches it firmly. The size entry is marked missing in some rows and otherwise reads once, few, many or a size class.

>-|TRBJ2-7|-|TRBV7-8
CASSLGRGLFYEQYF
TGTGCCAGCAGCTTGGGGCGGGGGCTTTTCTACGAGCAGTACTTC
>-|TRBJ2-2|TRBD2|TRBV18
CASSPASGATLTGELFF
TGTGCCAGCTCACCAGCTAGCGGGGCTACCTTGACCGGGGAGCTGTTTTTT
>-|TRBJ2-1|-|TRBV12-2
CASRLAERGGYNEQFF
TGTGCAAGTCGCTTAGCGGAGCGGGGGGGCTACAATGAGCAGTTCTTC
>few|TRBJ2-2|-|TRBV7-9
CASSPRQSTGELFF
TGTGCCAGCAGCCCGAGACAGAGCACCGGGGAGCTGTTTTTT
>few|TRBJ2-1|-|TRBV11-3
CASSLVGLASYEQFF
TGTGCCAGCAGCTTAGTAGGGCTAGCGTCCTATGAGCAGTTCTTC
>-|TRBJ2-7|-|TRBV7-9
CASSRFQALGEQYF
TGTGCCAGCAGTCGTTTCCAGGCTCTCGGCGAGCAGTACTTC
>-|TRBJ2-7|-|TRBV11-2
CASRSNRAPRGEQYF
TGTGCCAGCAGATCAAACCGGGCCCCACGGGGCGAGCAGTACTTC
>once|TRBJ2-7|-|TRBV5-4
CASSLVQAPYEQYF
TGTGCCAGCAGCTTGGTACAGGCACCCTACGAGCAGTACTTC
>-|TRBJ2-5|-|TRBV27
CATSDRQETQYF
TGTGCCACCTCGGACAGACAAGAGACCCAGTACTTC
>-|TRBJ2-2|-|TRBV13
CASSLGHVGELFF
TGTGCCAGCAGCTTGGGTCACGTTGGGGAGCTGTTTTTT
>-|TRBJ1-3|-|TRBV11-2
CASSTRRSSGNTIYF
TGTGCCAGCAGCACAAGACGCAGCTCTGGAAACACCATATATTTT
>-|TRBJ2-5|-|TRBV5-1
CASSPGAVQETQYF
TGCGCCAGCAGCCCGGGGGCCGTCCAAGAGACCCAGTACTTC
>-|TRBJ2-2|-|TRBV19
CASSKNLGVSGELFF
TGTGCCAGTAGTAAGAATCTTGGGGTGAGCGGGGAGCTGTTTTTT
>-|TRBJ2-7|TRBD1|TRBV2
CASSDPRGRWEQYF
TGTGCCAGCAGCGACCCCAGGGGGCGCTGGGAGCAGTACTTC
>-|TRBJ2-3|TRBD2|TRBV5-6
CASSLGTSGGTDTQYF
TGTGCCAGCAGTTTAGGGACTAGCGGGGGGACAGATACGCAGTATTTT
>-|TRBJ2-7|-|TRBV11-2
CASSLVVLGEQYF
TGTGCCAGCAGCTTAGTAGTATTGGGCGAGCAGTACTTC
>-|TRBJ1-3|-|TRBV5-1
CASSPEGSVFSGNTIYF
TGCGCCAGCAGCCCGGAAGGGTCCGTATTTTCTGGAAACACCATATATTTT
>few|TRBJ2-1|-|TRBV7-9
CASSFGGGDEQFF
TGTGCCAGCAGCTTCGGGGGAGGAGATGAGCAGTTCTTC
>-|TRBJ2-3|-|TRBV6-1
CASSELVSDTQYF
TGTGCCAGCAGTGAATTGGTTTCGGATACGCAGTATTTT
>once|TRBJ2-2|-|TRBV4-1
CASTYGSLNTGELFF
TGCGCCAGCACGTACGGCTCACTGAACACCGGGGAGCTGTTTTTT
>-|TRBJ1-6|-|TRBV9
CASSVDGGTSYNSPLHF
TGTGCCAGCAGCGTGGATGGAGGGACATCCTATAATTCACCCCTCCACTTT
>-|TRBJ2-7|-|TRBV11-1
CASSLDGGHEQYF
TGTGCCAGCAGCTTAGATGGCGGTCACGAGCAGTACTTC
>-|TRBJ1-5|-|TRBV5-1
CASSFAGESNQPQHF
TGCGCCAGCAGCTTCGCAGGGGAGAGCAATCAGCCCCAGCATTTT
>-|TRBJ1-3|-|TRBV5-1
CASTPGNLGNTIYF
TGCGCCAGCACCCCCGGGAACCTGGGAAACACCATATATTTT
>-|TRBJ2-3|-|TRBV7-3
CASSLESDTQYF
TGTGCCAGCAGCTTAGAGTCGGATACGCAGTATTTT
>-|TRBJ2-1|TRBD1|TRBV30
CAWSTGTGLDEQFF
TGTGCCTGGAGTACCGGGACAGGGCTCGATGAGCAGTTCTTC
>-|TRBJ1-5|-|TRBV19
CASSIASNQPQHF
TGTGCCAGTAGTATAGCCAGCAATCAGCCCCAGCATTTT
>-|TRBJ2-5|TRBD1|TRBV14
CASSRGLSTGAWSETQYF
TGTGCCAGCAGCCGAGGGCTTTCGACAGGGGCCTGGTCGGAGACCCAGTACTTC
>-|TRBJ1-1|TRBD1|TRBV14
CASRGQASTEAFF
TGTGCCAGCAGAGGACAGGCGAGCACTGAAGCTTTCTTT
>-|TRBJ1-2|TRBD1|TRBV5-5
CASSLDWDSYGYTF
TGTGCCAGCAGCTTGGATTGGGACAGCTATGGCTACACCTTC
>-|TRBJ1-1|-|TRBV6-6
CASSYGGTGMNTEAFF
TGTGCCAGCAGTTACGGGGGAACAGGAATGAACACTGAAGCTTTCTTT
>-|TRBJ1-2|-|TRBV5-4
CASSLAEAYGYTF
TGTGCCAGCAGCTTGGCCGAGGCCTATGGCTACACCTTC
>-|TRBJ2-7|TRBD1|TRBV6-5
CASSWTGPYEQYF
TGTGCCAGCAGTTGGACAGGGCCCTACGAGCAGTACTTC
>-|TRBJ2-7|TRBD1|TRBV9
CASSPTGQGAMEQYF
TGTGCCAGCAGCCCAACGGGACAGGGGGCAATGGAGCAGTACTTC
>-|TRBJ1-1|TRBD1|TRBV5-4
CASSARDRKNAEAFF
TGTGCCAGCAGCGCTCGGGACAGGAAGAACGCTGAAGCTTTCTTT
>-|TRBJ1-4|TRBD1|TRBV5-1
CASPTRGQADEKLFF
TGCGCCAGCCCCACGAGGGGGCAGGCCGATGAAAAACTGTTTTTT
>-|TRBJ2-5|TRBD2|TRBV7-3
CASSLNPSGVGTQYF
TGTGCCAGCAGCCTAAACCCAAGCGGGGTTGGGACCCAGTACTTC
>-|TRBJ1-4|TRBD1|TRBV6-6
CASRYTGAATNEKLFF
TGTGCCAGCAGGTATACAGGGGCAGCAACTAATGAAAAACTGTTTTTT
>-|TRBJ2-7|-|TRBV11-3
CASSEGGSSYEQYF
TGTGCCAGCAGCGAAGGGGGGTCCTCCTACGAGCAGTACTTC
>-|TRBJ2-7|TRBD2|TRBV5-1
CASSLAPSGGFYEQYF
TGCGCCAGCAGCTTGGCCCCTAGCGGGGGGTTCTACGAGCAGTACTTC
>-|TRBJ1-1|-|TRBV6-5
CAGQVGPGAEAFF
TGTGCCGGACAAGTGGGGCCCGGGGCTGAAGCTTTCTTT
>-|TRBJ1-1|-|TRBV7-9
CASSLGPLNTEAFF
TGTGCCAGCAGCTTAGGGCCTTTGAACACTGAAGCTTTCTTT
>-|TRBJ2-1|-|TRBV7-3
CASSLTGGGSYNEQFF
TGTGCCAGCAGCTTAACAGGTGGGGGCTCCTACAATGAGCAGTTCTTC
>-|TRBJ2-7|TRBD2|TRBV6-1
CASSERTSGSYEQYF
TGTGCCAGCAGTGAAAGGACTAGCGGCTCCTACGAGCAGTACTTC
>-|TRBJ2-7|-|TRBV4-1
CASSQDRSYEQYF
TGCGCCAGCAGCCAAGATCGGAGTTACGAGCAGTACTTC
>-|TRBJ1-6|-|TRBV2
CASSEQGRRSPLHF
TGTGCCAGCAGTGAACAGGGGAGACGGTCACCCCTCCACTTT
>-|TRBJ2-7|-|TRBV5-1
CASSPAAVGPREQYF
TGCGCCAGCAGCCCGGCGGCGGTTGGGCCAAGGGAGCAGTACTTC
>-|TRBJ2-7|TRBD1|TRBV6-5
CASSLQGAVWEQYF
TGTGCCAGCAGTCTACAGGGGGCTGTCTGGGAGCAGTACTTC
>once|TRBJ2-3|-|TRBV29-1
CSVGKQSPDTQYF
TGCAGCGTGGGAAAGCAGTCCCCAGATACGCAGTATTTT